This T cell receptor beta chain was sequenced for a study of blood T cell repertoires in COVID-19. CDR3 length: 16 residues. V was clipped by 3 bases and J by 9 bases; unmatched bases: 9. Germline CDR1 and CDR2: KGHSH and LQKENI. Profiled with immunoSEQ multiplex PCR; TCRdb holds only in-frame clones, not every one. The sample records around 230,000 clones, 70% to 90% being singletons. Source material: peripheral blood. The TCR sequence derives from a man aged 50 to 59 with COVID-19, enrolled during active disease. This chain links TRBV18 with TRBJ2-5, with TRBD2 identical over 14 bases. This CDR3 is CASSPLGLAGDWSQYF. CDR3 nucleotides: TGTGCCAGCTCACCTTTGGGACTAGCGGGAGATTGGTCCCAGTACTTC. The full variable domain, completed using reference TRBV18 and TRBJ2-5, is NAGVMQNPRHLVRRRGQEARLRCSPMKGHSHVYWYRQLPEEGLKFMVYLQKENIIDESGMPKERFSAEFPKEGPSILRIQQVVRGDSAAYFCASSPLGLAGDWSQYFGPGTRLLVL.